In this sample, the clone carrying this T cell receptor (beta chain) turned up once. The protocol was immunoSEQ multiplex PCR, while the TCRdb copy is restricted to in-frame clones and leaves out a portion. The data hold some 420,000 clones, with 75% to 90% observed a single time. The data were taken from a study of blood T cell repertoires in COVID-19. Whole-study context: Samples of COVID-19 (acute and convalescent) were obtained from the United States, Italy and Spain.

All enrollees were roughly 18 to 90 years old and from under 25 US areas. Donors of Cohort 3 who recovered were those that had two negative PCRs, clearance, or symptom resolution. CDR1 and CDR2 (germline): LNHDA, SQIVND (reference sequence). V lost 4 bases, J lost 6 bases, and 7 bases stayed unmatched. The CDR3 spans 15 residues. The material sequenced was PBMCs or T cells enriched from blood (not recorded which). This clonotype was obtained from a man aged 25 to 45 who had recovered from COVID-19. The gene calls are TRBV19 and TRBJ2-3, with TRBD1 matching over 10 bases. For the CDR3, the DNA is TGTGCCAGTAGTACCGACCGGGACAGGGGTGATACGCAGTATTTT. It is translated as CASSTDRDRGDTQYF. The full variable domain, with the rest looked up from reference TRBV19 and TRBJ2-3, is DGGITQSPKYLFRKEGQNVTLSCEQNLNHDAMYWYRQDPGQGLRLIYYSQIVNDFQKGDIAEGYSVSREKKESFPLTVTSAQKNPTAFYLCASSTDRDRGDTQYFGPGTRLTVL.